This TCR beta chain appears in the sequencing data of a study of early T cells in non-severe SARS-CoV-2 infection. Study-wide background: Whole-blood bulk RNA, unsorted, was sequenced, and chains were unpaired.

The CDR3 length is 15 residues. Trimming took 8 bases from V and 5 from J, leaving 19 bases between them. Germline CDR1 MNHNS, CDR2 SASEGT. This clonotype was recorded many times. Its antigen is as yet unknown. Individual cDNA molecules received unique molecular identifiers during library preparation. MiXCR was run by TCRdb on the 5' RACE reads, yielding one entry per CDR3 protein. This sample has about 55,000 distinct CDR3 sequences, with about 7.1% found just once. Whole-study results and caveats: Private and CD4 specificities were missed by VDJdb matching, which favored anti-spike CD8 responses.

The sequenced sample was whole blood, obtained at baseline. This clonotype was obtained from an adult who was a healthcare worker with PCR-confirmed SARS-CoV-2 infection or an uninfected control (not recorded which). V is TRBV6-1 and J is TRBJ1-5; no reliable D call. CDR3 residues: CASLHFLGLDQPQHF. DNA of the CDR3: TGTGCCAGCCTCCATTTTTTGGGCCTCGATCAGCCCCAGCATTTT.